This T cell receptor (beta chain) was captured by sequencing in a study of T cells in Graves' hyperthyroidism and ophthalmopathy. CDR3 size: 19 residues. The V gene end was trimmed by 9 bases and the J gene end by 4 bases; junction bases not matched to a gene: 24. Germline assignment: CDR1 MDHEN and CDR2 SYDVKM. Overall study results and limits: With a median lead of around 6.7 months before onset, the model predicted ophthalmopathy.

Amplified TCR beta CDR3 regions derived from RNA transcripts. HTBI primers were used for first-round RT-PCR of the TCR CDR3. MiXCR was run by TCRdb on the multiplex PCR reads, yielding one entry per CDR3 protein. The sample lists under 700,000 distinct CDR3 sequences, 16% seen once, with around 18% in the top ten. This clonotype has at least ten counts. Its antigen is not identified. The sample was blood. The chain carries TRBV28 and TRBJ2-5, with 9 bases that match TRBD1. The receptor comes from a young woman with Graves' hyperthyroidism. CDR3: CASTELGQGSSSGLETQYF. In DNA, the CDR3 is TGTGCCAGTACTGAACTCGGACAGGGGAGTAGTAGCGGACTAGAGACCCAGTACTTC.